The clone carrying this T cell receptor (beta chain) has only a few counts. Its antigen remains unknown. Other DNA sequences in this sample translate to the same CDR3. The sample comes from a study of shared clonotypes between healthy human individuals. Study-level background: The donor group consisted of two women and a few men, aged 18 to 49.

Study findings and constraints: Estimated richness was generally greater in naive than memory subsets. Roughly 5% of naive CD4 clonotypes were common to a few donors. Only a few donors were included, so the genetic and exposure-history diversity represented was limited.

Generated by immunoSEQ multiplex PCR, the TCRdb table keeps only in-frame clones and is missing some. This table has 730,000 or so clones, around 72% appearing once. Germline loops: CDR1 MNHEY, CDR2 SMNVEV (reference sequence). V lost 6 bases to trimming and J lost 1 base; unmatched junction nucleotides: 8. This CDR3 is built from 15 residues. Sequenced sample: memory CD4+ T cells sorted from blood. Subset here: CD45RA-negative fraction. The V gene is TRBV27, the J gene TRBJ1-2; 7 bases map to TRBD1. The clonotype originates from a woman aged 25-40 years in good health. The chain's CDR3 is CASRPLDRDNYGYTF. CDR3 bases: TGTGCCAGCAGGCCTCTAGACAGGGATAACTATGGCTACACCTTC.